This entry lists 15 T cell receptor beta chains sequenced from one sample in a study of identical twins. TCRdb reanalysed the 5' RACE reads using MiXCR and keeps one entry per CDR3 protein. The sample lists roughly 1,500,000 distinct CDR3 sequences; about 31% were seen once. Sequencing used cord blood. Receptors were obtained from a newborn girl in good health.

This clonotype came up once. The rearrangement joins TRBV18 to TRBJ2-3; the D is unclear. Germline V CDR1 and CDR2: KGHSH, LQKENI. The length of the CDR3 is 13 residues. The germline V and J ends were trimmed by 3 bases and 4 bases, with 8 bases remaining between them. CDR3 in DNA: TGTGCCAGCTCACCTGGTAACGCAGATACGCAGTATTTT. Its translation: CASSPGNADTQYF.

The chain has TRBV29-1 and TRBJ1-1, with D perhaps TRBD1 (5 bases). Trimming cost V 3 bases and J 4 bases, with 12 bases left between them. This CDR3 comprises 13 residues. Germline CDR1 is SQVTM and CDR2 is ANQGSEA. The CDR3 region is CSVDGGGGTEAFF. CDR3 DNA sequence: TGCAGCGTTGACGGGGGTGGAGGCACTGAAGCTTTCTTT. Combining the CDR3 with reference TRBV29-1 and TRBJ1-1 gives the whole variable domain SAVISQKPSRDICQRGTSLTIQCQVDSQVTMMFWYRQQPGQSLTLIATANQGSEATYESGFVIDKFPISRPNLTFSTLTVSNMSPEDSSIYLCSVDGGGGTEAFFGQGTRLTVV.

This clonotype was counted a few times. The chain has TRBV10-3 and TRBJ2-3; D remains unclear. CDR3 length equals 14 residues. The ends were cut back, 0 bases at V and 4 bases at J, with 8 bases in the middle. Germline loops: CDR1 ENHRY, CDR2 SYGVKD. This CDR3 is CAISESPNPDTQYF. CDR3 DNA sequence: TGTGCCATCAGTGAGTCGCCTAATCCAGATACGCAGTATTTT.

This clonotype appeared a single time. This chain joins TRBV10-3 and TRBJ2-5; 10 bases align to TRBD2. The end of the DNA fits TRBJ2-7 better, so the J call may be wrong. This CDR3 has 15 amino acids. Germline V gene data show CDR1 as ENHRY and CDR2 as SYGVKD. The CDR3 DNA reads as TGTGCCACGCGCGAGACTAGCGGGTTCTCCTACGAGCAGTACTTC. Translated: CATRETSGFSYEQYF.

V gene TRBV29-1 combines with J gene TRBJ1-2, with TRBD1 identical over 8 bases. Germline loops: CDR1 SQVTM, CDR2 ANQGSEA. Germline trimming cut 6 bases from V and 2 bases from J; bases unmatched to any gene: 14. The CDR3 has 16 amino acids. In DNA form, the CDR3 reads TGCAGCGTGAACTATAGACAGGGGAGTTCAAACTATGGCTACACCTTC. Residues: CSVNYRQGSSNYGYTF.

The table lists this clonotype with a few counts. The J gene is TRBJ2-3, the V gene TRBV9; a weak D match, TRBD2 (6 bases). The germline gives CDR1 SGDLS, CDR2 YYNGEE. V was shortened by 1 base and J by 4 bases, with 13 bases between the two germline ends. This CDR3 contains 15 residues. The CDR3 region has the DNA TGTGCCAGCAGCGTAACCCCGGGAGTGGCAGATACGCAGTATTTT. It translates to CASSVTPGVADTQYF. Full variable domain (missing parts from reference TRBV9 and TRBJ2-3): DSGVTQTPKHLITATGQRVTLRCSPRSGDLSVYWYQQSLDQGLQFLIQYYNGEERAKGNILERFSAQQFPDLHSELNLSSLELGDSALYFCASSVTPGVADTQYFGPGTRLTVL.

V gene TRBV20-1 combines with J gene TRBJ2-2; the match to TRBD2 covers 8 bases. CDR1 is DFQATT and CDR2 is SNEGSKA in the germline V gene (reference sequence). V shed 1 base, J shed 0 bases, and the junction held 7 bases outside the gene matches. The length of the CDR3 is 17 residues. The CDR3 region has the DNA TGCAGTGCTAGAGGAGCGGGGGTATGGTCGAACACCGGGGAGCTGTTTTTT. It translates to CSARGAGVWSNTGELFF.

V gene TRBV4-1 combines with J gene TRBJ2-6, with 8 nucleotides matching TRBD2. The V segment lost 2 bases and the J segment 2 bases; nucleotides outside the gene matches: 14. This CDR3 has 20 residues. The germline CDR1 and CDR2 sequences are MGHRA and YSYEKL. CDR3 in amino acids: CASSQSSLSGSVPGANVLTF. The CDR3 region has the DNA TGCGCCAGCAGCCAATCCAGCCTGAGCGGGAGTGTCCCTGGGGCCAACGTCCTGACTTTC.

This clonotype has more than one count but fewer than ten. The chain is built from TRBV6-2 or TRBV6-3 and TRBJ1-5; D is perhaps TRBD1 (5 bases). CDR3 length: 17 residues. Germline CDR1 is MNHEY and CDR2 is SVGEGT. The V gene lost 6 bases and the J gene lost 3 bases, with 21 bases spanning the gap. The CDR3 region has the DNA TGTGCCAGCAGATCCCTGTCCGGGACCGCTATCAATCAGCCCCAGCATTTT. Protein: CASRSLSGTAINQPQHF.

The chain joins TRBV20-1 to TRBJ2-1; D gene ambiguous. Looked up from germline, CDR1 is DFQATT and CDR2 is SNEGSKA (reference sequence). V lost 3 bases, J lost 4 bases, and 10 bases lay in between. There are 13 residues in the CDR3. The CDR3 protein is CSASIFGYNEQFF. The CDR3 nucleotides are TGCAGTGCTAGTATTTTTGGGTACAATGAGCAGTTCTTC.

The chain is built from TRBV4-1 and TRBJ2-4; D might be TRBD1 or TRBD2, each matching 5 bases. V was clipped by 0 bases and J by 10 bases, with 13 bases between them. The CDR3 spans 14 residues. Germline CDR1 reads MGHRA; CDR2 reads YSYEKL. The CDR3 loop is CASSQDFGGTIQYF. The DNA for the CDR3 is TGCGCCAGCAGCCAAGATTTTGGGGGAACGATTCAGTACTTC.

This clonotype was counted a few times. The rearrangement joins TRBV20-1 to TRBJ1-2, with D unclear. Germline V gives CDR1 DFQATT, CDR2 SNEGSKA (reference sequence). With 4 bases removed from V and 3 bases from J, the gap between germline ends came to 6 bases. CDR3 length: 11 amino acids. The DNA of the CDR3 is TGCAGTGCTATTCAGGACTATGGCTACACCTTC. Amino acid sequence: CSAIQDYGYTF.

This sequence joins TRBV12-3 or TRBV12-4 and TRBJ2-4, with 7 bases matching TRBD2. The junction had 18 bases not matched to a gene; V was cut back by 0 bases and J by 13 bases. This CDR3 has 17 amino acids. The chain's CDR3 is CASSLARAGHDYNEQYF. CDR3 bases: TGTGCCAGCAGTTTAGCGCGAGCGGGGCATGATTACAATGAGCAGTACTTC.

This clonotype came up a few times. The CDR3: CASSIAGVYEQYF. Here the CDR3 DNA reads TGTGCCAGCAGCATAGCGGGAGTCTACGAGCAGTACTTC. V gene TRBV12-3 or TRBV12-4 combines with J gene TRBJ2-7, with 9 bases that match TRBD2. The CDR3 spans 13 residues. V trimming: 6 bases; J trimming: 3 bases; junction bases outside the gene matches: 3.

Comment on this clonotype: One end of the junction is discordant with germline, which a read error may explain. The V gene is TRBV5-1, the J gene TRBJ2-7, with D unclear. Germline values: CDR1 SGHRS, CDR2 YFSETQ. This CDR3 is 14 amino acids long. The DNA of the CDR3 is TGCGCCAACAGCTTGTGGGGTCTGGGTTGGGAGCAGTACTTC. This gives the protein CANSLWGLGWEQYF. Full variable domain (rest looked up from reference TRBV5-1 and TRBJ2-7): KAGVTQTPRYLIKTRGQQVTLSCSPISGHRSVSWYQQTPGQGLQFLFEYFSETQRNKGNFPGRFSGRQFSNSRSEMNVSTLELGDSALYLCANSLWGLGWEQYFGPGTRLTVT.